This TCR beta chain was retrieved from a study of sequential checkpoint blockade in melanoma. Trimming took off 7 bases at V and 5 bases at J, with 11 bases between the two ends. Germline CDR1 and CDR2: MDHEN and SYDVKM. The length of the CDR3 is 12 residues. Libraries were prepared by immunoSEQ multiplex PCR; TCRdb keeps only in-frame clonotypes and omits some of them. This table holds under 20,000 clones, approximately 70% found once. Treatment given: randomized to nivolumab then ipilimumab (arm A) or the reverse (arm B). The chain joins TRBV28 to TRBJ2-5; D may be TRBD1 (6 bases). This TCR came from a human donor with melanoma. This specimen was CD8+ T cells sorted from blood (inferred from file names), taken from a patient given nivolumab and ipilimumab in sequence. CDR3 in DNA: TGTGCCAGCACTGCAGGGGCCGAGACCCAGTACTTC. Amino acid sequence: CASTAGAETQYF.